This is a list of T cell receptor beta chains from one sample in a study of T cell responses to AZD1222 COVID-19 vaccine. The method was immunoSEQ multiplex PCR; TCRdb's version includes in-frame clones alone and lacks a portion of them. Here the sample spans some 140,000 clones, more than 85% being singletons. Here the sequenced sample was peripheral blood, taken on day 0 of AZD1222 vaccination. The origin of the receptors is an adult in good health. Each CDR3 is given with its conserved first and last residue.

v_call,j_call,cdr3_aa
TRBV15,TRBJ1-1,CATSRDLGKTEAFF
TRBV7-8,TRBJ1-4,CASSLAGANEKLFF
TRBV28,TRBJ2-7,CASIGERGEQYF
TRBV28,TRBJ1-1,CASRFGRLNTEAFF
TRBV5-1,TRBJ2-7,CASSVLGGTYEQYF
TRBV5-1,TRBJ1-2,CASSLAGNGYGYTF
TRBV20-1,TRBJ2-7,CSAATGYEQYF
TRBV10-2,TRBJ1-5,CASSDQGWQPQHF
TRBV6-6,TRBJ1-4,CASSYTSEKLFF
TRBV30,TRBJ1-3,CAWRSSGNTIYF
TRBV29-1,TRBJ1-3,CSVGQLGNTIYF
TRBV19,TRBJ1-1,CASSIGSSNTEAFF
TRBV2,TRBJ2-1,CASTGSGRSAYNEQFF
TRBV7-6,TRBJ2-1,CASSHISTSGSDEQFF
TRBV7-2,TRBJ2-7,CASSLAGTSGFSYEQYF
TRBV4-3,TRBJ1-5,CASSQVGGREKRTINQPQHF
TRBV5-8,TRBJ2-3,CASSSSGSGGTDTQYF
TRBV2,TRBJ1-5,CASSSDVPLNNQPQHF
TRBV6-5,TRBJ1-1,CASSYSGEGTEAFF
TRBV9,TRBJ2-3,CASSVAGSGSTDTQYF
TRBV7-9,TRBJ1-5,CASSLGSGGNSNQPQHF
TRBV27,TRBJ1-2,CASSFSGDTSNYGYTF
TRBV5-5,TRBJ1-5,CASSGETNQPQHF
TRBV3-1/TRBV3-2,TRBJ1-1,CASSQVDRLSEAFF
TRBV10-3,TRBJ2-1,CAISEPHRATNNEQFF
TRBV6-5,TRBJ2-7,CASSSNLMQYF
TRBV7-9,TRBJ1-1,CASWRHGEENTEAFF
TRBV27,TRBJ2-1,CASSFPTSGRDEQFF
TRBV5-1,TRBJ1-1,CASSLELNTEAFF
TRBV4-1,TRBJ2-7,CASSQEQGGAYEQYF
TRBV6-1,TRBJ2-1,CASSEGASGSSYNEQFF
TRBV15,TRBJ2-1,CATSRDRLAGVHEQFF
TRBV7-2,TRBJ2-5,CASSLISVWGETQYF
TRBV3-1/TRBV3-2,TRBJ2-3,CASISPSTDTQYF
TRBV15,TRBJ2-1,CATRARGGGRTSYNEQFF
TRBV25-1,TRBJ1-2,CASSEFLGSDSYGYTF
TRBV7-9,TRBJ1-5,CASSFTPGQGVGNQPQHF
TRBV12-3/TRBV12-4,TRBJ1-1,CASSTGSPEAFF
TRBV20-1,TRBJ2-1,CSASLLGLAGIGRRQQFF
TRBV5-1,TRBJ1-1,CASSLIGVAFF
TRBV19,TRBJ2-1,CASSIVDGAQFF
TRBV27,TRBJ1-5,CASSLRTGGSPNQPQHF
TRBV4-1,TRBJ2-3,CASSLQLGSGTQYF
TRBV11-3,TRBJ2-1,CASSQRLAGPNEQFF
TRBV27,TRBJ1-2,CASSFIRGGGYTF
TRBV3-1/TRBV3-2,TRBJ2-5,CASSQVIAGGPWETQYF
TRBV3-1/TRBV3-2,TRBJ2-3,CASSLQGTSTDTQYF
TRBV5-1,TRBJ1-4,CASSSGQRAEKLFF
TRBV12-3/TRBV12-4,TRBJ2-5,CASSREGETQYF
TRBV15,TRBJ2-1,CATNRGGNSYNEQFF
TRBV5-4,TRBJ2-7,CASSLVGLAGDEQYF
TRBV20-1,TRBJ2-7,CSASWARRTYEQYF
TRBV28,TRBJ1-3,CASSSHRGLSGNTIYF
TRBV25-1,TRBJ2-2,CASRKDWQGKSTGELFF